The TCR beta chain under discussion was sequenced for a study of CD8 T cells in ankylosing spondylitis. Findings of the study overall: Both synovial fluid and blood in reactive arthritis had previously been reported to carry some motif variants.

Generation of TCR beta libraries employed quantitative 5'-RACE incorporating molecular barcodes. TCRdb redid the calling of the 5' RACE reads with MiXCR, one entry per CDR3 protein. Counted here are 270,000 or so distinct CDR3 sequences, about 18% occurring once; the ten biggest clones make up approximately 33%. Germline V CDR1 and CDR2: MNHNS, SASEGT. This CDR3 contains 15 residues. A remark on this clonotype: Antigen: not known. The junction departs from germline at one end; a sequencing error may be responsible.

The source material was blood, either unsorted or a sorted T cell fraction (not recorded which). The TCR was taken from a male donor with ankylosing spondylitis or in good health (not recorded which). This chain joins TRBV6-1 and TRBJ2-1; 10 bases map to TRBD2. The CDR3 sequence is CASRMSGREGNEQLF. The CDR3 nucleotides read TGTGCCAGCAGAATGAGCGGGAGGGAAGGCAATGAGCAGCTCTTC.